This is a list of T cell receptor beta chains from one sample in a study of T cells in Graves' hyperthyroidism and ophthalmopathy. TCRdb fed the multiplex PCR reads into MiXCR, producing one record per CDR3 protein. Of tens of thousands of distinct CDR3 sequences listed, over 45% are singletons. Sequenced material: peripheral blood or thyroid tissue (not recorded which). The source of these receptors is a woman between 45 and 60 years old with Graves' hyperthyroidism. CDR3s include the opening cysteine and the closing phenylalanine or tryptophan. Each record gives: V gene, D gene, clone size, J gene, CDR3 DNA, CDR3 protein. A D gene is named only where the DNA matches it firmly. Some rows mark clone size as missing; the rest say once, few, many or name a class of expanded clone.

TRBV9	TRBD1	-	TRBJ2-7	TGTGCCAGCAGCCCCTCGCCAGGGGGCGAGCAGTACTTC	CASSPSPGGEQYF
TRBV29-1	-	few	TRBJ1-2	TGCAGCCTCTTCGGGGAGACTAACTATGGCTACACCTTC	CSLFGETNYGYTF
TRBV28	-	many	TRBJ1-1	TGTGCCAGCAGCCGATTCACCGGGGCAGGGGCCAACACTGAAGCTTTCTTT	CASSRFTGAGANTEAFF
TRBV20-1	TRBD1	once	TRBJ2-2	TGCAGTGCTAGAGAGGACAGGGGGCACGGGGAGCTGTTTTTT	CSAREDRGHGELFF
TRBV27	TRBD1	many	TRBJ2-2	TGTGCCAGCAGTCCTCCGGTTGGGACAGGGAACACCGGGGAGCTGTTTTTT	CASSPPVGTGNTGELFF
TRBV19	-	few	TRBJ1-1	TGTGCCAGTAGTCCCTTACAGGGCTTTATGAACACTGAAGCTTTCTTT	CASSPLQGFMNTEAFF
TRBV20-1	-	-	TRBJ2-5	TGCAGTGCTAGACCCCACAAGAGAGAGACCCAGTACTTC	CSARPHKRETQYF
TRBV15	-	-	TRBJ1-5	TGTGCCACCAGCAGATGGGGTCAGCCCCAGCATTTT	CATSRWGQPQHF
TRBV28	-	many	TRBJ2-2	TGTGCCAGCAGTTTGGGGCAGGCCACCGGGGAGCTGTTTTTT	CASSLGQATGELFF
TRBV7-9	-	many	TRBJ2-5	TGTGCCAGCAGCTCGGATCTGACAGGCCAAGAGACCCAGTACTTC	CASSSDLTGQETQYF
TRBV11-2	-	-	TRBJ2-4	TGTGCCAGCAGCCAAGAGTTAAGCCACAAAAACATTCAGTACTTC	CASSQELSHKNIQYF
TRBV3-1	-	-	TRBJ1-3	TGTGCCAGCAGCACCGGGACCCGCTCTAGAAACACCATATATTTC	CASSTGTRSRNTIYF
TRBV6-1	-	many	TRBJ2-5	TGTGCCAGCAGTGAAATCGGGGAATCGTACCAAGAGACCCAGTACTTC	CASSEIGESYQETQYF
TRBV20-1	TRBD1	many	TRBJ2-7	TGCAGTGCTAGACCCGGGACAGGGGGCATCTACGAGCAGTACTTC	CSARPGTGGIYEQYF
TRBV7-2	TRBD2	many	TRBJ2-3	TGTGCCAGCAGCGAACTAGCGGGGAAAGATACGCAGTATTTT	CASSELAGKDTQYF
TRBV7-8	-	-	TRBJ1-1	TGTGCCAGCAGGCCCTGGACAGCTGGAGCTTTCTTT	CASRPWTAGAFF
TRBV7-8	TRBD2	-	TRBJ2-5	TGTGCCAGCAGCGAACAGCGACTAGCGGGCAGAGAGACCCAGTACTTC	CASSEQRLAGRETQYF
TRBV6-5	-	-	TRBJ1-4	TGTGCCAGCAGTGCATTCGAGGCATACTATGAAAAACTGTTTTTT	CASSAFEAYYEKLFF
TRBV7-9	TRBD1	-	TRBJ1-2	TGTGCCAGCAGCAGAGGGACAGGGAGTGGCCACACCTTC	CASSRGTGSGHTF
TRBV7-2	-	-	TRBJ1-4	TGTGCCAGCAGCTTAGAAGGACGAGAAAAACTGTTTTTT	CASSLEGREKLFF
TRBV7-9	-	many	TRBJ2-7	TGTGCCAGCAGCTCAGGAAATTCCTACGAGCAGTACTTC	CASSSGNSYEQYF
TRBV27	-	many	TRBJ1-1	TGTGCCAGCAACAGCCGTAAACTGTTGAACACTGAAGCTTTCTTT	CASNSRKLLNTEAFF
TRBV7-9	TRBD1	-	TRBJ2-5	TGTGCCAGCAGCCACCCCCTACCAGGGGGCTGGGGGACCCAGTACTTC	CASSHPLPGGWGTQYF
TRBV7-2	TRBD2	once	TRBJ2-1	TGTGCCAGCAGCGTAGATGGACTAGGACTCTACAATGAGCAGTTCTTC	CASSVDGLGLYNEQFF
TRBV9	-	many	TRBJ2-3	TGTGCCAGCAGTCCCGTACAAGGGTACACAGATACGCAGTATTTT	CASSPVQGYTDTQYF
TRBV5-1	-	many	TRBJ2-5	TGCGCCAGCAGCTTGGCCCAATCACAAGAGACCCAGTACTTC	CASSLAQSQETQYF
TRBV30	-	many	TRBJ1-4	TGTGCCTCTGGAGGGGTGGGTGAAAAACTGTTTTTT	CASGGVGEKLFF
TRBV7-8	TRBD1	many	TRBJ1-1	TGTGCCAGCAGCTTAGGAGGGGGCGTGAACACTGAAGCTTTCTTT	CASSLGGGVNTEAFF
TRBV15	TRBD2	many	TRBJ2-3	TGTGCCACCAGCAGAGAAGGCGGGAGCTCGGATACGCAGTATTTT	CATSREGGSSDTQYF
TRBV18	-	-	TRBJ2-7	TGTGCCAGCTCACCGGCTCAGTCCCACGAGCAGTACTTC	CASSPAQSHEQYF
TRBV7-2	-	many	TRBJ2-3	TGTGCCAGCAGACGAAGCGGTACCCGCACAGATACGCAGTATTTT	CASRRSGTRTDTQYF